The 6 T cell receptor beta chains in this list originate from one sample, sequenced in a study of T cell responses to AZD1222 COVID-19 vaccine. Clones were sequenced by immunoSEQ multiplex PCR, and TCRdb holds only the in-frame ones, with some missing. The data hold about 110,000 clones, with about 90% observed a single time. Sequenced here: peripheral blood, sampled on day 0 of AZD1222 vaccination. The receptors derive from an adult in good health.

This sequence joins TRBV18 and TRBJ2-7, with TRBD2 matching over 8 bases. V was pared by 0 bases and J by 7 bases, with 5 bases of the junction left unmatched. The CDR3 covers 14 residues. The germline V gene encodes CDR1 KGHSH and CDR2 LQKENI. The CDR3 sequence: CASSPPGLEGEQYF. CDR3 sequence (DNA): TGTGCCAGCTCACCACCGGGACTAGAGGGTGAGCAGTACTTC. Together with reference TRBV18 and TRBJ2-7, the CDR3 gives the full variable domain: NAGVMQNPRHLVRRRGQEARLRCSPMKGHSHVYWYRQLPEEGLKFMVYLQKENIIDESGMPKERFSAEFPKEGPSILRIQQVVRGDSAAYFCASSPPGLEGEQYFGPGTRLTVT.

The chain joins TRBV6-2 or TRBV6-3 to TRBJ2-7; 8 positions match TRBD1. The J segment lost 0 bases and the V segment lost 5 bases, leaving 3 bases of the junction unmatched. Germline loops: CDR1 MNHEY, CDR2 SVGEGT. This CDR3 has 14 residues. The CDR3, as DNA: TGTGCCAGCAGTCGACAGGGGATCTCCTACGAGCAGTACTTC. Its translation: CASSRQGISYEQYF.

The CDR3 DNA reads TGTGCCAGCAGCTCTCGGGGCGGGAGTAGGGCACAGGATGAGCAGTTCTTC. Translating gives CASSSRGGSRAQDEQFF. The chain joins TRBV7-2 to TRBJ2-1; 7 bases fit TRBD2. The CDR3 is 17 residues long. V lost 4 bases to trimming and J lost 8 bases; unmatched junction nucleotides: 17. Germline lookup yields CDR1 SGHTA and CDR2 FQGNSA.

The chain links TRBV3-1 (or the pseudogene TRBV3-2) to TRBJ2-3; 13 bases align to TRBD2. The junction had 4 bases not matched to a gene; V was cut back by 3 bases and J by 10 bases. This CDR3 comprises 14 residues. Germline V gene lookup returns CDR1 LGHDT and CDR2 YNNKEL (reference sequence). The CDR3 region is CASSHGTSGNPQYF. CDR3 sequence (DNA): TGTGCCAGCAGCCATGGGACTAGCGGGAATCCGCAGTATTTT.

This clone was counted once. The chain uses TRBV7-3 and TRBJ2-6, with D perhaps TRBD1 (5 bases). The CDR3 sequence is 15 residues long. Trimming pared 5 bases from V and 1 base from J, leaving 9 bases between. From germline, CDR1 is SGHTA and CDR2 FQGTGA. The CDR3 sequence is CASSNRPSGANVLTF. CDR3 coding DNA: TGTGCCAGCAGCAACAGGCCTTCTGGGGCCAACGTCCTGACTTTC.

The genes are TRBV18 and TRBJ1-1, with D hard to call. CDR1 and CDR2 (germline): KGHSH, LQKENI. This CDR3 spans 13 amino acids. With 4 bases removed from V and 1 base from J, the gap between germline ends came to 7 bases. CDR3 amino acids: CASSLGENTEAFF. In DNA form, the CDR3 reads TGTGCCAGCTCACTCGGGGAGAACACTGAAGCTTTCTTT.